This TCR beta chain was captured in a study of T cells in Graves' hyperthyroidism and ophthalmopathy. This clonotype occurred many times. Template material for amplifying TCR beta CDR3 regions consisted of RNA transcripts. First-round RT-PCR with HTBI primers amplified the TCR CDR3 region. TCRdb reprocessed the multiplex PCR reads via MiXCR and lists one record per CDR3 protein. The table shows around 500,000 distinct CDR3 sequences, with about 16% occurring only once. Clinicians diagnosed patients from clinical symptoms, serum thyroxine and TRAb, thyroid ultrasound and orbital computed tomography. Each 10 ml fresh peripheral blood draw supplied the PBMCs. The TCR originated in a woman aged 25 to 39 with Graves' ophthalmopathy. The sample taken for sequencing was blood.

The CDR3 DNA reads TGTGCCAGCAGGAGGACTAGCGGGGCAAACACCTACAATGAGCAGTTCTTC. Its translation: CASRRTSGANTYNEQFF. The chain couples TRBV2 to TRBJ2-1; 12 positions agree with TRBD2. Trimming took 6 bases from V and 2 from J; bases not matched to a gene: 8. The CDR3 has 17 amino acids. Germline V gene lookup returns CDR1 SNHLY and CDR2 FYNNEI.